Following are 26 T cell receptor beta chains from one sample sequenced in a study of blood T cell repertoires in COVID-19. The table came from immunoSEQ multiplex PCR; TCRdb's copy has only in-frame clones and leaves some out. The repertoire holds 200,000 to 250,000 clones, with around 80% as singletons. Sequenced sample: peripheral blood. These receptors all come from a middle-aged woman with acute or convalescent COVID-19.

This clone was found once. The rearrangement uses TRBV2 and TRBJ2-7; 11 bases align to TRBD2. Germline loops: CDR1 SNHLY, CDR2 FYNNEI. V trimming: 6 bases; J trimming: 0 bases; junction bases outside the gene matches: 4. The CDR3 spans 15 residues. The DNA of the CDR3 is TGTGCCAGCAGGGTAGCGGGAGGGAGCTCCTACGAGCAGTACTTC. Translated: CASRVAGGSSYEQYF.

The rearrangement uses TRBV3-1 (or the pseudogene TRBV3-2) and TRBJ2-7; 11 nucleotides match TRBD1. CDR3 length: 14 residues. The ends lost 5 bases at V and 4 bases at J; junction bases unmatched: 4. Per germline, CDR1 LGHDT and CDR2 YNNKEL (reference sequence). CDR3 DNA: TGTGCCAGCAGCACCGGGACAGGGGGTTACGAGCAGTACTTC. It codes for CASSTGTGGYEQYF.

This chain connects TRBV27 to TRBJ2-4, with TRBD1 as a possible D gene (6 bases). The CDR3 runs 17 residues. Trimming removed 5 bases at V and 0 bases at J, with 17 bases between. Germline V gene sequence: CDR1 MNHEY, CDR2 SMNVEV (reference sequence). CDR3 nucleotides: TGTGCCAGCAGTCCCGTACTTGACAGGCCAGCCAAAAACATTCAGTACTTC. This translates into CASSPVLDRPAKNIQYF.

A single count supports this clone. The rearrangement links TRBV7-6 to TRBJ2-1; a weak D match, TRBD2 (6 bases). The V and J ends lost 4 bases and 7 bases respectively, with 17 bases between them. This CDR3 spans 15 amino acids. Germline lookup yields CDR1 SGHVS and CDR2 FNYEAQ. This CDR3 reads CASSSRESQKNEQFF. In DNA form, the CDR3 reads TGTGCCAGCAGCTCCCGGGAGTCCCAAAAGAATGAGCAGTTCTTC.

This clone was seen a single time. The chain links TRBV12-3 or TRBV12-4 to TRBJ1-2; no definite D call. CDR3 size: 13 residues. V was clipped by 3 bases and J by 4 bases, with 9 bases between them. CDR3 bases: TGTGCCAGCAGTTTTCCCCCCTCCTATGGCTACACCTTC. Translated, it gives CASSFPPSYGYTF.

V usage is TRBV2 and J usage is TRBJ1-1; 7 nucleotides match TRBD1. CDR1 is SNHLY, CDR2 FYNNEI, per germline. Trimming removed 5 bases from V and 3 bases from J; junction bases left unmatched: 3. The CDR3 is 13 amino acids. CDR3 sequence (DNA): TGTGCCAGCAGTTACGACAGGGACACTGAAGCTTTCTTT. As protein: CASSYDRDTEAFF.

This clone has just a few counts. The rearrangement joins TRBV6-2 or TRBV6-3 to TRBJ1-2, with a possible D match to TRBD1 (5 bases). Trimming took 6 bases from V and 0 from J, leaving 8 bases between them. Germline CDR1 reads MNHEY; CDR2 reads SVGEGT. The CDR3 loop spans 13 amino acids. CDR3 residues: CASSREANYGYTF. The CDR3 coding sequence is TGTGCCAGCAGCAGGGAGGCTAACTATGGCTACACCTTC.

The rearrangement links TRBV24-1 to TRBJ2-7; 13 bases are a match to TRBD2. Trimming at V came to 3 bases and at J to 2 bases, leaving 0 bases not matched to a gene. The CDR3 is 15 residues long. Germline-derived CDR1 and CDR2 are KGHDR and SFDVKD. The CDR3 coding sequence is TGTGCCACCAGTGATGGACTAGCGGGGGCCTACGAGCAGTACTTC. Translating gives CATSDGLAGAYEQYF.

V is TRBV2 and J is TRBJ2-5, with 10 bases matching TRBD2. Germline values: CDR1 SNHLY, CDR2 FYNNEI. V lost 7 bases, J lost 1 base, and 3 bases stayed unmatched. The CDR3 is 14 residues long. The CDR3 reads CASTSGSFQETQYF. The CDR3 bases are TGTGCCAGCACTAGCGGGAGTTTCCAAGAGACCCAGTACTTC.

The J gene is TRBJ1-6, the V gene TRBV9; unclear D gene. The CDR3 is 14 amino acids. Trimming took 0 bases from V and 5 from J, leaving 6 bases between them. Germline V gene sequence: CDR1 SGDLS, CDR2 YYNGEE. The CDR3 sequence: CASSVGPDNSPLHF. DNA of the CDR3: TGTGCCAGCAGCGTAGGGCCAGATAATTCACCCCTCCACTTT.

The rearrangement uses TRBV7-9 and TRBJ1-2, with unresolved D. The CDR3 extends over 14 amino acids. Germline V CDR1 and CDR2: SEHNR, FQNEAQ (reference sequence). Trimming took off 4 bases at V and 0 bases at J, with 9 bases between the two ends. The CDR3 reads CASSSGPTNYGYTF. As DNA, the CDR3 is TGTGCCAGCAGCTCAGGTCCAACTAACTATGGCTACACCTTC.

This chain connects TRBV5-1 to TRBJ1-2; D might be TRBD1 (5 bases). Germline-derived CDR1 and CDR2 are SGHRS and YFSETQ. Trimming took 0 bases from V and 7 from J, leaving 13 bases between them. The CDR3 loop spans 14 amino acids. CDR3 in DNA: TGCGCCAGCAGCTTGGCCGCAGGGAACGGTGGCTACACCTTC. Residues: CASSLAAGNGGYTF.

The V and J genes are TRBV9 and TRBJ1-2, with D perhaps matching TRBD1 (5 bases). This CDR3 is built from 14 residues. V was clipped by 10 bases and J by 10 bases, with 26 bases between them. CDR1 and CDR2 from the germline V gene are SGDLS and YYNGEE. For the CDR3, the DNA is TGTGCCTCGAAATACGCCGTCGGGGAGGGGTCCTACACCTTC. It is translated as CASKYAVGEGSYTF.

The V call is TRBV9, the J call TRBJ2-2; D not resolved. The germline V gene has CDR1 SGDLS and CDR2 YYNGEE. The CDR3 is made up of 15 amino acids. V shed 0 bases and J shed 6 bases, with 12 bases lying between them. CDR3 bases: TGTGCCAGCAGCGTAGGAGGCCCTACGGCCGGGGAGCTGTTTTTT. This sequence encodes CASSVGGPTAGELFF. Complete variable domain (other parts from reference TRBV9 and TRBJ2-2): DSGVTQTPKHLITATGQRVTLRCSPRSGDLSVYWYQQSLDQGLQFLIQYYNGEERAKGNILERFSAQQFPDLHSELNLSSLELGDSALYFCASSVGGPTAGELFFGEGSRLTVL.

This sequence joins TRBV5-1 and TRBJ2-2; 8 bases agree with TRBD1. Germline V gives CDR1 SGHRS, CDR2 YFSETQ. The CDR3 loop spans 14 amino acids. V lost 7 bases to trimming and J lost 2 bases; unmatched junction nucleotides: 4. The CDR3 is CASAQGANTGELFF. As DNA, the CDR3 is TGCGCCAGCGCCCAGGGGGCTAACACCGGGGAGCTGTTTTTT.

A single count supports this clone. The chain has TRBV19 and TRBJ2-4; 7 nucleotides line up with TRBD2. The CDR3 covers 14 residues. CDR1 is LNHDA, CDR2 SQIVND, per germline (reference sequence). The V and J ends lost 9 bases and 4 bases, in that order; junction bases with no gene match: 9. CDR3 residues: CASSTSPLKNIQYF. CDR3 DNA sequence: TGTGCCAGCTCGACTAGCCCCTTAAAAAACATTCAGTACTTC.

The chain is built from TRBV14 and TRBJ1-1; D may be TRBD1 (5 bases). The V end lost 7 bases, the J end lost 2 bases, and 20 bases lay between the germline ends. The germline V gene encodes CDR1 SGHDN and CDR2 FVKESK. CDR3 size: 16 residues. The CDR3 coding sequence is TGTGCCAGCACGCCAAACGGGGGTCGGGGTAACACTGAAGCTTTCTTT. Residues: CASTPNGGRGNTEAFF.

The gene calls are TRBV30 and TRBJ1-1, with 8 bases that match TRBD1. Germline CDR1 reads GTSNPN; CDR2 reads SVGIG (reference sequence). This CDR3 has 12 residues. V was clipped by 5 bases and J by 4 bases; unmatched bases: 3. The CDR3 loop reads CAWRQGPTEAFF. CDR3 nucleotides: TGTGCCTGGCGACAGGGGCCCACTGAAGCTTTCTTT. Using reference TRBV30 and TRBJ1-1 for the parts outside the CDR3, the full variable domain is SQTIHQWPATLVQPVGSPLSLECTVEGTSNPNLYWYRQAAGRGLQLLFYSVGIGQISSEVPQNLSASRPQDRQFILSSKKLLLSDSGFYLCAWRQGPTEAFFGQGTRLTVV.

The chain couples TRBV5-5 to TRBJ1-1; the D gene is possibly TRBD1 (5 bases). This CDR3 contains 14 residues. Germline CDR1 reads SGHKS; CDR2 reads YYEKEE (reference sequence). The ends were cut back, 0 bases at V and 8 bases at J, with 14 bases in the middle. The CDR3 DNA reads TGTGCCAGCAGCTTGGCCCGCCAGGAGGGGGAAGCTTTCTTT. This translates into CASSLARQEGEAFF.

This chain connects TRBV5-6 to TRBJ1-2; no clear D gene. Germline CDR1 and CDR2: SGHDT and YYEEEE. This CDR3 has 12 residues. Trimming removed 1 base from V and 8 bases from J, with 9 bases in between. The CDR3 nucleotides read TGTGCCAGCAGCTTGTGGCAATCGGGCTACACCTTC. Protein product: CASSLWQSGYTF.

V is TRBV7-2 and J is TRBJ2-1, with D possibly TRBD2 on 5 matching bases. In germline, CDR1 is SGHTA, CDR2 FQGNSA. The CDR3 sequence is 14 residues long. Trimming pared 1 base from V and 7 bases from J, leaving 11 bases between. The chain's CDR3 is CASSLGGSANEQFF. The CDR3 coding sequence is TGTGCCAGCAGCTTAGGAGGGAGCGCGAATGAGCAGTTCTTC. The whole variable domain, filled in from reference TRBV7-2 and TRBJ2-1, reads GAGVSQSPSNKVTEKGKDVELRCDPISGHTALYWYRQSLGQGLEFLIYFQGNSAPDKSGLPSDRFSAERTGGSVSTLTIQRTQQEDSAVYLCASSLGGSANEQFFGPGTRLTVL.

This clone was counted a single time. In DNA, the CDR3 is TGTGCCAGCAGCCTCGCTAGGCCCCCTAATGAGCAGTTCTTC. Encoded protein: CASSLARPPNEQFF. This chain connects TRBV9 to TRBJ2-1; no firm D call. V was clipped by 4 bases and J by 7 bases, with 15 bases between them. The V gene's germline CDR1 is SGDLS and CDR2 YYNGEE. CDR3 size: 14 residues.

The chain uses TRBV7-7 and TRBJ2-5; 15 nucleotides agree with TRBD2. Trimming took 4 bases from V and 5 from J; bases not matched to a gene: 11. The CDR3 consists of 18 residues. The germline CDR1 and CDR2 sequences are SSHAT and FNYEAQ (reference sequence). The CDR3 nucleotides read TGTGCCAGCAGCTCATCCCCGGGACTAGCGGGAGGTGGGGAGACCCAGTACTTC. Its translation: CASSSSPGLAGGGETQYF. Complete variable domain (other parts from reference TRBV7-7 and TRBJ2-5): GAGVSQSPRYKVTKRGQDVTLRCDPISSHATLYWYQQALGQGPEFLTYFNYEAQPDKSGLPSDRFSAERPEGSISTLTIQRTEQRDSAMYRCASSSSPGLAGGGETQYFGPGTRLLVL.

This chain uses TRBV12-5 with TRBJ1-1; a possible D gene is TRBD1 (5 bases). The CDR3 has 16 amino acids. V was pared by 0 bases and J by 4 bases, with 15 bases between. Per the germline V gene, CDR1 is LGHNT and CDR2 is FRNRAP. The CDR3 loop reads CASGLVIARGGTEAFF. CDR3 sequence (DNA): TGTGCTAGTGGTTTGGTTATAGCTAGGGGCGGCACTGAAGCTTTCTTT. Full variable domain (remainder filled in from reference TRBV12-5 and TRBJ1-1): DARVTQTPRHKVTEMGQEVTMRCQPILGHNTVFWYRQTMMQGLELLAYFRNRAPLDDSGMPKDRFSAEMPDATLATLKIQPSEPRDSAVYFCASGLVIARGGTEAFFGQGTRLTVV.

This clone was counted between two and nine times. The chain has TRBV11-2 and TRBJ1-1, with a tentative D call TRBD1 (5 bases). This CDR3 is built from 14 residues. With 6 bases removed from V and 0 bases from J, the gap between germline ends came to 11 bases. CDR1 and CDR2 from the germline V gene are SGHAT and FQNNGV. CDR3 DNA sequence: TGTGCCAGCAGACGACAGCACATGAACACTGAAGCTTTCTTT. Its protein is CASRRQHMNTEAFF.

The chain has TRBV7-8 and TRBJ1-3, with 7 bases identical to TRBD1. The germline gives CDR1 SGHVS, CDR2 FQNEAQ. V shed 4 bases, J shed 5 bases, and the junction held 5 bases outside the gene matches. The CDR3 is made up of 14 amino acids. The CDR3 DNA reads TGTGCCAGCAGCTCACAGGGGCTTCGAAACACCATATATTTT. This translates into CASSSQGLRNTIYF.